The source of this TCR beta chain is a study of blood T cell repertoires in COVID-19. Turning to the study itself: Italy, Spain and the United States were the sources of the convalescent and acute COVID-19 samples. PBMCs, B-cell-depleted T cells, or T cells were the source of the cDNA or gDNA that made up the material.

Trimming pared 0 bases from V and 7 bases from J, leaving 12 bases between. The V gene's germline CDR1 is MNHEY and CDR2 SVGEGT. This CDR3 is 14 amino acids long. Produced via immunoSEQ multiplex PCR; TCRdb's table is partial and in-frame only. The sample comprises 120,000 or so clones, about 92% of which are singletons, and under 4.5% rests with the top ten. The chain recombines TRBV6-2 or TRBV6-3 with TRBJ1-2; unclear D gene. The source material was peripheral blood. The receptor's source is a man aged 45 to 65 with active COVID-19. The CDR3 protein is CASSYSDGRSGYTF. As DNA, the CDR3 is TGTGCCAGCAGTTACTCGGACGGGAGGTCTGGCTACACCTTC.